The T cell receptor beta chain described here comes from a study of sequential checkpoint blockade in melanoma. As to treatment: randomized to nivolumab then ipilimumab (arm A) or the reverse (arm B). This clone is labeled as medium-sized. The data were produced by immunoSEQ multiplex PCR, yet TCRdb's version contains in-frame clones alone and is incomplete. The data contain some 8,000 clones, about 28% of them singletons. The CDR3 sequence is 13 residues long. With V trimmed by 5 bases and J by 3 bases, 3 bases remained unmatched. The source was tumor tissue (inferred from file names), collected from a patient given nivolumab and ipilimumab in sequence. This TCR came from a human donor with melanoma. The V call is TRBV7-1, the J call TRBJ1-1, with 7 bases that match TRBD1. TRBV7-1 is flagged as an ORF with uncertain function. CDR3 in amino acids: CASSGTGDTEAFF. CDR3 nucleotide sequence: TGTGCCAGCAGCGGAACAGGGGACACTGAAGCTTTCTTT.